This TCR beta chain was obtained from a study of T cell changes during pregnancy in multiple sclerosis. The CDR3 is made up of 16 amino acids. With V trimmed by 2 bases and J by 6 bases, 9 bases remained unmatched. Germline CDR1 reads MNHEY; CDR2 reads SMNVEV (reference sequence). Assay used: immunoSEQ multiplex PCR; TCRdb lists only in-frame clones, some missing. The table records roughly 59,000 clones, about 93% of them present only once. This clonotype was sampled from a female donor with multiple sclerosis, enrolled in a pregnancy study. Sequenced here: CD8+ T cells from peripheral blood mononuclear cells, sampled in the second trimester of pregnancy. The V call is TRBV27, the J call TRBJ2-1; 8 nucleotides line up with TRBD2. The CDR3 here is CASSLTRGTSFNEQFF. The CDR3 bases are TGTGCCAGCAGTTTAACCCGTGGGACTAGTTTCAATGAGCAGTTCTTC.